A selection of T cell receptor beta chains follows, all from one sample in a study of tumor and adjacent non-tumor tissue in lung cancer. TCRdb passed the multiplex PCR reads through MiXCR, listing each CDR3 protein once. The repertoire has about 66,000 distinct CDR3 sequences, 55% to 85% of them found once; the top ten carry 28%. Sequenced: lung tumor tissue. The origin of the receptors is a man in his 60s with non-small cell lung cancer. Each CDR3 is given without its conserved first and last residue.

J gene | CDR3 length | V gene | CDR3 protein
TRBJ2-7 | 13 | TRBV14 | ASSRELGLHYEQY
TRBJ2-3 | 15 | TRBV10-2 | ASTDLSGHSHTDTRY
TRBJ1-1 | 11 | TRBV29-1 | SASAGGNIEAL
TRBJ2-7 | 12 | TRBV20-1 | SPKPMTRRDEQY
TRBJ2-3 | 14 | TRBV5-4 | ASSFPAGGQGDTQY
TRBJ2-1 | 14 | TRBV28 | ASSLFSPSFYSEQF
TRBJ2-1 | 12 | TRBV29-1 | STGLADRYNEQF
TRBJ2-2 | 15 | TRBV7-9 | ASSYRDREVSAWELF
TRBJ2-1 | 20 | TRBV5-6 | PSSPPRGSRVAGPFQYNEQF
TRBJ2-1 | 11 | TRBV11-2 | ASSMVSYNAQF
TRBJ2-2 | 14 | TRBV20-1 | SATLAGGQEAGELF
TRBJ2-1 | 14 | TRBV28 | TSSPASGRDLNEQF
TRBJ2-7 | 12 | TRBV20-1 | SARAGQGNCEHY
TRBJ1-5 | 14 | TRBV6-5 | ASRWGIGSCNQPQH
TRBJ2-2 | 14 | TRBV20-1 | SATLTGDPETGELF
TRBJ2-3 | 12 | TRBV20-1 | SDLVTGPGDTQY
TRBJ2-1 | 15 | TRBV6-2/TRBV6-3 | ASSYPELAGVRNEQF
TRBJ2-1 | 11 | TRBV5-6 | ACSFDGYSEQF
TRBJ2-7 | 10 | TRBV29-1 | SVGWRSYERY
TRBJ1-1 | 11 | TRBV6-6 | ASSYSGSSESF
TRBJ2-1 | 14 | TRBV20-1 | SARGGAGLATNEQF
TRBJ1-1 | 11 | TRBV11-2 | ANSFNGDTEAF
TRBJ2-3 | 11 | TRBV29-1 | SVRGRVADKQY
TRBJ2-7 | 11 | TRBV20-1 | SPRNLPGNKQY
TRBJ2-7 | 12 | TRBV6-5 | ASNYSRTGYEQY
TRBJ2-1 | 12 | TRBV6-2/TRBV6-3 | GCRERGRGNEQF
TRBJ1-3 | 12 | TRBV20-1 | RASRQDAGNTIY
TRBJ1-5 | 14 | TRBV5-6 | ASSLGGFSGYQPQH
TRBJ2-7 | 10 | TRBV29-1 | TVGGVIGEQY
TRBJ2-3 | 13 | TRBV12-3/TRBV12-4 | ASSPLGEGTDTQY
TRBJ2-1 | 13 | TRBV11-1 | ARSPARGSYNEQF
TRBJ1-4 | 13 | TRBV5-6 | ASNFNRTGEEKLF
TRBJ2-1 | 13 | TRBV6-5 | VSSLGQSSYNEQF
TRBJ2-2 | 14 | TRBV6-6 | VSTMGLLTKTGELF
TRBJ1-1 | 11 | TRBV10-2 | ANRYRSGTEAF
TRBJ1-1 | 8 | TRBV20-1 | SARVQVAF
TRBJ1-6 | 11 | TRBV6-5 | ASSYTRNSHLH
TRBJ2-3 | 14 | TRBV5-1 | ASTSGLAGAADTQY
TRBJ2-7 | 13 | TRBV20-1 | SARAPGTGSCEQY
TRBJ2-2 | 13 | TRBV20-1 | SVSFAPTNTGELF
TRBJ2-7 | 12 | TRBV11-2 | ASGGTGWFYEQY
TRBJ2-3 | 12 | TRBV20-1 | SAQIQARTDKQY
TRBJ2-3 | 8 | TRBV20-1 | SVLTDTQY
TRBJ2-3 | 11 | TRBV11-1 | AITSQSSDTQY
TRBJ2-2 | 12 | TRBV29-1 | GVGVLADTGELF
TRBJ1-1 | 12 | TRBV5-1 | ASRSGTGGTEAF
TRBJ1-6 | 11 | TRBV6-5 | ASNYTRDSPLH
- | 13 | TRBV20-1 | SAILTGGLLQPQY
TRBJ1-2 | 14 | TRBV7-2 | ASSLSRTGTGSGYT
TRBJ2-2 | 13 | TRBV5-6 | VGTSAGSTTGELF